These 27 T cell receptor beta chains were sequenced from one sample in a study of T cells of healthy individuals. From the 5' RACE reads, TCRdb called clonotypes with MiXCR, one entry per CDR3 protein. The sample has about 53,000 distinct CDR3 sequences; approximately 15% are singletons. These receptor sequences come from a human donor in good health.

This clonotype was observed a handful of times. This sequence joins TRBV14 and TRBJ2-7; 7 nucleotides align to TRBD1. Germline CDR1 and CDR2: SGHDN and FVKESK. The length of the CDR3 is 15 residues. With V trimmed by 5 bases and J by 2 bases, 9 bases remained unmatched. CDR3 amino acids: CASSSDRVPPYEQYF. For the CDR3, the DNA is TGTGCCAGCAGCTCCGACAGGGTCCCCCCCTACGAGCAGTACTTC.

Many counts were recorded for this clonotype. V usage is TRBV29-1 and J usage is TRBJ1-2; D uncertain. From germline, CDR1 is SQVTM and CDR2 ANQGSEA. Trimming removed 8 bases from V and 1 base from J, with 14 bases in between. CDR3 length: 13 amino acids. The CDR3 region is CSCSPGVNYGYTF. In nucleotides, the CDR3 is TGCAGCTGTTCTCCTGGGGTTAACTATGGCTACACCTTC.

Many counts were recorded for this clonotype. The chain uses TRBV4-3 and TRBJ1-6; 7 nucleotides match TRBD1. V lost 3 bases to trimming and J lost 7 bases; unmatched junction nucleotides: 9. The CDR3 has 16 residues. CDR1 LGHNA and CDR2 YSLEER come from the germline V gene. CDR3 protein: CASSQVLQGINSPLHF. As DNA, the CDR3 is TGCGCCAGCAGCCAGGTCTTACAGGGGATAAATTCACCCCTCCACTTT.

The V and J genes are TRBV5-5 and TRBJ2-7; D unresolved. The CDR3 sequence is 14 residues long. The germline V gene encodes CDR1 SGHKS and CDR2 YYEKEE (reference sequence). V lost 0 bases and J lost 4, with 11 bases in between. The CDR3 nucleotides are TGTGCCAGCAGCTTGGTTGGTTCATCTTACGAGCAGTACTTC. It is translated as CASSLVGSSYEQYF.

This clonotype has a count of ten or more. The chain uses TRBV9 and TRBJ2-6; no definite D call. V was pared by 2 bases and J by 4 bases, with 13 bases between. CDR1 is SGDLS, CDR2 YYNGEE, per germline. The CDR3 covers 16 residues. CDR3 loop: CASSVPRFEGANVLTF. The CDR3 DNA is TGTGCCAGCAGCGTTCCGAGGTTTGAGGGGGCCAACGTCCTGACTTTC.

V usage is TRBV27 and J usage is TRBJ1-1; the D gene is possibly TRBD1 (6 bases). CDR3 length: 15 amino acids. CDR1 and CDR2 from the germline V gene are MNHEY and SMNVEV (reference sequence). Trimming removed 5 bases at V and 1 base at J, with 14 bases between. CDR3 DNA: TGTGCCAGCAGTGCGGGGGACATCCGGAACACTGAAGCTTTCTTT. As protein: CASSAGDIRNTEAFF.

This chain joins TRBV5-1 and TRBJ2-7, with D possibly matching TRBD2 (6 bases). The germline CDR1 and CDR2 sequences are SGHRS and YFSETQ. The length of the CDR3 is 13 residues. Trimming pared 0 bases from V and 6 bases from J, leaving 10 bases between. The CDR3 bases are TGCGCCAGCAGCTTGGGGTCGGGAGCCGAGCAGTACTTC. Its protein is CASSLGSGAEQYF.

This clonotype has ten or more counts. CDR3 DNA sequence: TGCAGCGTCAGGGACAGGGACTCCTACGAGCAGTACTTC. Translating gives CSVRDRDSYEQYF. The chain carries TRBV29-1 and TRBJ2-7; 9 bases are shared with TRBD1. The CDR3 extends over 13 amino acids. V lost 6 bases to trimming and J lost 0 bases; unmatched junction nucleotides: 3. CDR1 is SQVTM and CDR2 is ANQGSEA in the germline V gene.

This clonotype came up many times. The rearrangement joins TRBV20-1 to TRBJ1-1, with D maybe TRBD1 (5 bases). CDR3 length: 15 amino acids. The germline V and J ends were trimmed by 5 bases and 6 bases, with 22 bases remaining between them. Germline V gives CDR1 DFQATT, CDR2 SNEGSKA (reference sequence). The CDR3 spells CSAGRSQGLGAEAFF. CDR3 nucleotide sequence: TGCAGTGCTGGAAGAAGTCAGGGACTGGGAGCTGAAGCTTTCTTT.

This clonotype was recorded many times. This rearrangement joins TRBV24-1 to TRBJ2-1; 11 bases fit TRBD1. The V segment lost 2 bases and the J segment 3 bases; nucleotides outside the gene matches: 2. The germline V gene encodes CDR1 KGHDR and CDR2 SFDVKD. The CDR3 contains 16 residues. CDR3 DNA sequence: TGTGCCACCAGTGATTCGGGGACAGGGGGCTACAATGAGCAGTTCTTC. Its translation: CATSDSGTGGYNEQFF.

This clonotype came up many times. This chain links TRBV20-1 with TRBJ1-2, with D maybe TRBD1 (6 bases). The germline V gene encodes CDR1 DFQATT and CDR2 SNEGSKA (reference sequence). The CDR3 spans 15 residues. Between the trimmed V and J ends, which lost 0 bases and 8 bases, there was a span of 19 bases. In nucleotides, the CDR3 is TGCAGTGCTAGAGATCCTGGCCGGGCAGGGGACGGCTACACCTTC. Translation: CSARDPGRAGDGYTF.

This clonotype was seen many times. The chain uses TRBV2 and TRBJ1-5; weak D call: TRBD1 (5 bases). V gave up 4 bases and J gave up 0 bases, with 10 bases separating them. Germline V gene sequence: CDR1 SNHLY, CDR2 FYNNEI. The CDR3 spans 15 residues. The chain's CDR3 is CASSGDGYSNQPQHF. CDR3 DNA sequence: TGTGCCAGCAGTGGGGACGGGTATAGCAATCAGCCCCAGCATTTT.

The V call is TRBV20-1, the J call TRBJ2-3; possibly TRBD2 for D (6 bases). The CDR3 loop spans 13 amino acids. Germline V gene lookup returns CDR1 DFQATT and CDR2 SNEGSKA (reference sequence). The V gene lost 6 bases and the J gene lost 1 base, with 11 bases spanning the gap. The CDR3 DNA reads TGCAGTGCACAGCGGGCTGGCACAGATACGCAGTATTTT. Its protein product is CSAQRAGTDTQYF.

As regards this clonotype: The junction and the germline gene differ at one end; a read error may be behind it. This chain connects TRBV29-1 to TRBJ2-3; the D call may be TRBD1 or TRBD2 (5 bases each). The CDR3 sequence is 16 residues long. Per germline, CDR1 SQVTM and CDR2 ANQGSEA. CDR3 in amino acids: CSAERDEAWGIDTQYF. DNA for the CDR3: TGCAGCGCTGAACGTGATGAGGCCTGGGGGATAGATACGCAGTATTTT.

This clonotype turned up a few times. The chain employs TRBV27 and TRBJ1-1, with a possible D match to TRBD1 (5 bases). Between the trimmed V and J ends, which lost 3 bases and 5 bases, there was a span of 7 bases. The CDR3 loop spans 12 amino acids. Germline V gene data show CDR1 as MNHEY and CDR2 as SMNVEV (reference sequence). DNA for the CDR3: TGTGCCAGCAGTTTCTGGGGGACTGAAGCTTTCTTT. Protein: CASSFWGTEAFF.

The rearrangement links TRBV7-8 to TRBJ2-7; 11 positions match TRBD1. From germline, CDR1 is SGHVS and CDR2 FQNEAQ. This CDR3 has 15 residues. The J segment lost 5 bases and the V segment lost 4 bases, leaving 7 bases of the junction unmatched. Here the CDR3 reads CASSSPGQGANEQYF. For the CDR3, the DNA is TGTGCCAGCAGCTCGCCCGGACAGGGGGCCAACGAGCAGTACTTC.

As concerns this clonotype: A much larger clone lies one base from this, so it may be a read error. J is TRBJ1-2 and V is TRBV3-1; D perhaps matches TRBD1 (6 bases). The CDR3 spans 14 residues. Trimming left V 1 base short and J 10 bases short, with 16 bases between. Germline V gene sequence: CDR1 LGHDT, CDR2 YNNKEL (reference sequence). In DNA, the CDR3 is TGTGCCAGCAGCCAAGGGAACAGGGCGGATGTCTACACCTTC. This translates into CASSQGNRADVYTF.

This clonotype was seen at least ten times. The chain employs TRBV27 and TRBJ2-5; 9 positions match TRBD1. Per the germline V gene, CDR1 is MNHEY and CDR2 is SMNVEV (reference sequence). The V gene end was trimmed by 5 bases and the J gene end by 0 bases; junction bases not matched to a gene: 4. CDR3 length equals 15 residues. In DNA form, the CDR3 reads TGTGCCAGCAGTCCCGGGACAGGGAACCAAGAGACCCAGTACTTC. It codes for CASSPGTGNQETQYF.

This clonotype has only a few counts. CDR3 nucleotides: TGTGCCGGAACCGGGCAGAGAGCTGGCGAGCAGTACTTC. Encoded protein: CAGTGQRAGEQYF. The chain couples TRBV2 to TRBJ2-7, with unresolved D. CDR3 size: 13 residues. From germline, CDR1 is SNHLY and CDR2 FYNNEI. Trimming took off 11 bases at V and 6 bases at J, with 20 bases between the two ends.

The V gene is TRBV19, the J gene TRBJ2-5; possibly TRBD1 or TRBD2 for D (5 bases each). There are 14 residues in the CDR3. V was cut by 3 bases and J by 4 bases, with 12 bases left in between. The germline V gene encodes CDR1 LNHDA and CDR2 SQIVND (reference sequence). The chain's CDR3 is CASSIWGSRETQYF. The CDR3 coding sequence is TGTGCCAGTAGTATTTGGGGGTCCCGAGAGACCCAGTACTTC.

At least ten counts were recorded for this clonotype. The V gene is TRBV21-1, the J gene TRBJ2-1; TRBD1, the table's D call, lacks a check against the DNA. TRBV21-1 is marked as a pseudogene. The CDR3 runs to 13 residues. CDR3 nucleotides: TGTGCCAGCAGCAAAAGGGCGGACAATGAGCAGTTCTTC. Residues: CASSKRADNEQFF.

This clonotype is deemed medium-sized. CDR3 nucleotides: TGCAGTGCTAGAGGGGGAGATCTATTGGAGACCCAGTACTTC. Protein sequence: CSARGGDLLETQYF. The chain joins TRBV20-1 to TRBJ2-5, with D perhaps matching TRBD2 (5 bases). The CDR3 consists of 14 residues. V gave up 1 base and J gave up 5 bases, with 14 bases separating them. CDR1 is DFQATT, CDR2 SNEGSKA, per germline (reference sequence).

The sample holds a few counts of this clonotype. The chain links TRBV6-5 to TRBJ2-5, with D unclear. Germline V gene data show CDR1 as MNHEY and CDR2 as SVGAGI. There are 14 residues in the CDR3. Trimming left V 2 bases short and J 5 bases short, with 12 bases between. The CDR3 here is CASSYGRPGETQYF. The CDR3 DNA reads as TGTGCCAGCAGTTACGGACGGCCTGGGGAGACCCAGTACTTC.

This clonotype has at least ten counts. The chain couples TRBV7-2 to TRBJ2-7; D is unclear. The length of the CDR3 is 14 residues. Germline CDR1 SGHTA, CDR2 FQGNSA. V shed 3 bases and J shed 0 bases, with 9 bases lying between them. The CDR3 protein is CASSLVHGSYEQYF. The DNA of the CDR3 is TGTGCCAGCAGCTTGGTACACGGCTCCTACGAGCAGTACTTC.

At least ten counts were recorded for this clonotype. V is TRBV5-1 and J is TRBJ1-1; D is unclear. V gave up 1 base and J gave up 4 bases, with 11 bases separating them. Per the germline V gene, CDR1 is SGHRS and CDR2 is YFSETQ. This CDR3 contains 14 residues. CDR3 DNA sequence: TGCGCCAGCAGCTTGCAGACCCGAAGCACTGAAGCTTTCTTT. Amino acids: CASSLQTRSTEAFF.

This clonotype has at least ten counts. The chain combines TRBV12-3 or TRBV12-4 with TRBJ2-7; D might be TRBD2 (5 bases). This CDR3 is 14 amino acids long. Between the trimmed V and J ends, which lost 3 bases and 4 bases, there was a span of 13 bases. Here the CDR3 DNA reads TGTGCCAGCAGTTTCGTGGGAGATCTTTACGAGCAGTACTTC. Amino acids: CASSFVGDLYEQYF.

This clonotype was picked up a small number of times. The chain uses TRBV30 and TRBJ2-7; 7 bases fit TRBD2. The CDR3 is 18 residues long. Germline V gene lookup returns CDR1 GTSNPN and CDR2 SVGIG (reference sequence). V lost 4 bases, J lost 1 base, and 19 bases stayed unmatched. DNA of the CDR3: TGTGCCTGGAAGGATGGACTAGAAAAGGGTCCCCGATCCTACGAGCAGTACTTC. Its protein product is CAWKDGLEKGPRSYEQYF.